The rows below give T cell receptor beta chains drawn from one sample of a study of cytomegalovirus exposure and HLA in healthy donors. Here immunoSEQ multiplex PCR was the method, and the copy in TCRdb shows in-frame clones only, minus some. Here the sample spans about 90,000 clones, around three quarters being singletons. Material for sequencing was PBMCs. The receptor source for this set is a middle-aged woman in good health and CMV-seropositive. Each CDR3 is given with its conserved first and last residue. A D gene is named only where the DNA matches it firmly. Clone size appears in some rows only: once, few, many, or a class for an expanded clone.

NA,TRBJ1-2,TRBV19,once,TGTGCCAGCCAACACGCAGGGCGGCACTATGGCTACACCTTC,CASQHAGRHYGYTF
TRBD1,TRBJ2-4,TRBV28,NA,TGTGCCAGCAGTTCATTCGCAGACCGGATAAACAGGGGCGCAGGTAAAAACATTCAGTACTTC,CASSSFADRINRGAGKNIQYF
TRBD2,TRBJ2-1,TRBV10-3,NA,TGTGCCATCAGTGAGTCAACTAGCGGGAGTAATGAGCAGTTCTTC,CAISESTSGSNEQFF
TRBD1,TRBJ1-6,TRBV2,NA,TGTGCCAGCAGTGAGGGGACAGCCTATTCACCCCTCCACTTT,CASSEGTAYSPLHF
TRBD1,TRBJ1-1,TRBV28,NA,TGTGCCAGCAGTGGGGGGCCAGGGGGTAAATCTGAAGCTTTCTTT,CASSGGPGGKSEAFF
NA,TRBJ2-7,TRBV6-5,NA,TGTGCCAGCAGTTACGGCATCGGGTCAATCTCCTACGAGCAGTACTTC,CASSYGIGSISYEQYF
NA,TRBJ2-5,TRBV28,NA,TGTGCCAGCAGTCTCGGACAGCCACAAGAGACCCAGTACTTC,CASSLGQPQETQYF
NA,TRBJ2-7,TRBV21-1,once,TGTGCCAGCAGCTCGAGGACAGTCCCCTACGAGCAGTACTTC,CASSSRTVPYEQYF
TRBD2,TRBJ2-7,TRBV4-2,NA,TGTGCCAGCAGCCAAGGTCTAGCGGTCTCCTACGAGCAGTACTTC,CASSQGLAVSYEQYF
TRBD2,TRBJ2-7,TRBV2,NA,TGTGCCAGCAGTGATAAACCCCGACTAGCGGGAGACTACGAGCAGTACTTC,CASSDKPRLAGDYEQYF
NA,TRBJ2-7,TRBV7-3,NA,TGTGCCAGCAGCTTAATCTCCGGGGACGAGCAGTACTTC,CASSLISGDEQYF
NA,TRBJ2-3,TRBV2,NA,TGTGCCAGCAGCATGCTAGCCGGGGGTGCCACAGATACGCAGTATTTT,CASSMLAGGATDTQYF
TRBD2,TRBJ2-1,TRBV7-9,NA,TGTGCCAGCAGCACGACAAGAGGGCTAGCGGTCTACAATGAGCAGTTCTTC,CASSTTRGLAVYNEQFF
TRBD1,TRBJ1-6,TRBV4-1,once,TGCGCCAGCAGCCAAACGACTCGGACAGGGCTTTCACCCCTCCACTTT,CASSQTTRTGLSPLHF
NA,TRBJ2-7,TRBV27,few,TGTGCCAGCACCACAAACGGGTTGGCTGCCTCCTACGAGCAGTACTTC,CASTTNGLAASYEQYF
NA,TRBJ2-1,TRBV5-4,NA,TGTGCCAGCAGCTTGGGTCACCTAGCCCTAGGCACTGAGCAGTTCTTC,CASSLGHLALGTEQFF
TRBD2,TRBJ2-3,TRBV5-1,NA,TGCGCCAGCAGCCCTACAGGGATACTAGCGGGACGAAGCACAGATACGCAGTATTTT,CASSPTGILAGRSTDTQYF
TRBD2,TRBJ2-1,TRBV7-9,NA,TGTGCCAGCAGACCTACCGGGACTAGCGGTCCCAATGAGCAGTTCTTC,CASRPTGTSGPNEQFF
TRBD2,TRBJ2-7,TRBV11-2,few,TGTGCCAGCAGCTTTCGGCTAGCGGGAAGCGAGCAGTACTTC,CASSFRLAGSEQYF
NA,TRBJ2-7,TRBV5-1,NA,TGCGCCAGCAGCTTGGGGCAGAAGTCCTACGAGCAGTACTTC,CASSLGQKSYEQYF
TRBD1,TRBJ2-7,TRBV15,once,TGTGCCACCAGCAACCAGGGGGACGAGCAGTACTTC,CATSNQGDEQYF
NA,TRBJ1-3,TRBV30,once,TGTGCCTGGAGGTTCGGGGGTGGAAACACCATATATTTT,CAWRFGGGNTIYF
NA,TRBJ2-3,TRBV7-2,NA,TGTGCCAGCAGCGTAAGATCTCGAGCGGGTCGTCGCGACCATACGCAGTATTTT,CASSVRSRAGRRDHTQYF
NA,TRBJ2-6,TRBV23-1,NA,TGCGCCAGCAGTCGCCGGGAGAGCCGATCCGGGGCCAACGTCCTGACTTTC,CASSRRESRSGANVLTF
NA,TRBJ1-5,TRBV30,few,TGTGCCTGGAGCGACGGGGGAAATCAGCCCCAGCATTTT,CAWSDGGNQPQHF
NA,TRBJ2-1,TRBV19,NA,TGTGCCAGTAGTATAGCTTTCGGAGGTTACAATGAGCAGTTCTTC,CASSIAFGGYNEQFF
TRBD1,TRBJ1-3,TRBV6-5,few,TGTGCCAGCAGTCGACAGGGGGTACCTGGAAACACCATATATTTT,CASSRQGVPGNTIYF
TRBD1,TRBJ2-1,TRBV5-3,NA,TGTGCCAGCAGCCTAAGGACAGGGCGGAGGTTCTTC,CASSLRTGRRFF
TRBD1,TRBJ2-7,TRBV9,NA,TGTGCCAGCAGCGTATCCGCGGACAGGGAGGTCGAGCAGTACTTC,CASSVSADREVEQYF
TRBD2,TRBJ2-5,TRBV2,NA,TGTGCCAGTCTAATAGCGGGAGCACAAGAGACCCAGTACTTC,CASLIAGAQETQYF
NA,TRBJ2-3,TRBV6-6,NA,TGTGCCAGCAGTTTTACAGGGAGCACAGATACGCAGTATTTT,CASSFTGSTDTQYF
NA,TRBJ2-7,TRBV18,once,TGTGCCAGCTCACCACCGCCTTCGCGGGGCTACGAGCAGTACTTC,CASSPPPSRGYEQYF
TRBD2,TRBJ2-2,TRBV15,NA,TGTGCCACGAGACCCGGGGGAAGCGGGAGTCTCACCGGGGAGCTGTTTTTT,CATRPGGSGSLTGELFF
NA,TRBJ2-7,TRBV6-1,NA,TGTGCCAGCAGCGGGAGGGGACAGGGACCCTACGAGCAGTACTTC,CASSGRGQGPYEQYF
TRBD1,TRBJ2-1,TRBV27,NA,TGTGCCAGCAGTTTTTTTACCGGGACAGGGGCCAATGAGCAGTTCTTC,CASSFFTGTGANEQFF
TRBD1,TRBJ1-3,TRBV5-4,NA,TGTGCCAGCAGCCCGGGACAGAGAAACACCATATATTTT,CASSPGQRNTIYF
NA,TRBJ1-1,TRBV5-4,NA,TGTGCCAGCAGCGCGGGACCCAACACTGAAGCTTTCTTT,CASSAGPNTEAFF
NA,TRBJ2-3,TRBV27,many,TGTGCCAGCAGCCAGGGACTCATTTCCACAGATACGCAGTATTTT,CASSQGLISTDTQYF
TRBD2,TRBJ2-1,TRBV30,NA,TGTGCCTGGAGCGCCGGGACTAGCGAGAACAATGAGCAGTTCTTC,CAWSAGTSENNEQFF
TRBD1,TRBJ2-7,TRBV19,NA,TGTGCCAGTAGTGAGGGACAGATTTCCTACGAGCAGTACTTC,CASSEGQISYEQYF
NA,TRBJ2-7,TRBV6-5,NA,TGTGCCAGCAGTTACATCGCCAGGGATCGCCACGAGCAGTACTTC,CASSYIARDRHEQYF
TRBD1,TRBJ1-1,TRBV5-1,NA,TGCGCCAGCAGCCCCCGGACAGGGAGTAATGTGGAAGCTTTCTTT,CASSPRTGSNVEAFF
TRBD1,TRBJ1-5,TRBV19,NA,TGTGCCAGCCTCGGACAGGGGGCTTTTCAGCCCCAGCATTTT,CASLGQGAFQPQHF
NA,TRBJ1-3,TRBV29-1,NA,TGCAGCGTTGAGGCCCTTAACTCTGGAAACACCATATATTTT,CSVEALNSGNTIYF
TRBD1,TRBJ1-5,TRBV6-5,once,TGTGCCAGCAGTTCAAACCTACAGGGGTACAATCAGCCCCAGCATTTT,CASSSNLQGYNQPQHF
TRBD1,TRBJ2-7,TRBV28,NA,TGTGCCAGCAGTTTCCTCGGCCGGACAGGGGTAAACGAGCAGTACTTC,CASSFLGRTGVNEQYF
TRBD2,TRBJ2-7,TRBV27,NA,TGTGCCAGCAGTCGAGGGACTAGCGGTTTATACGAGCAGTACTTC,CASSRGTSGLYEQYF
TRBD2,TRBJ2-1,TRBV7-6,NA,TGTGCCAGCAGCTTAGACTGGCGGGAGGTCAATGAGCAGTTCTTC,CASSLDWREVNEQFF
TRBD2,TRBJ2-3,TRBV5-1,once,TGCGCCAGCAGCTTGGGGTCTAGCGGGTTGACAGATACGCAGTATTTT,CASSLGSSGLTDTQYF